The subject of this entry is one T cell receptor beta chain. These data are taken from a study of blood T cell repertoires in COVID-19. Whole-study context: Sample material is recorded as cDNA or gDNA derived from T cells, B-cell-depleted T cells, or PBMCs.

Profiling relied on immunoSEQ multiplex PCR, and the TCRdb table lists in-frame clones only, not all of them. Of more than 95,000 clones detected, around 81% appear once; the ten largest clones hold roughly two fifths. Germline V gene sequence: CDR1 MDHEN, CDR2 SYDVKM. This CDR3 is 12 amino acids long. What was sequenced was peripheral blood. This TCR derives from a man older than 75 with acute or convalescent COVID-19. The chain couples TRBV28 to TRBJ1-5; no firm D call. The CDR3 sequence: CASRTGSQPQHF. The CDR3 DNA reads as TGTGCGAGCCGCACGGGTAGTCAGCCCCAGCATTTT.